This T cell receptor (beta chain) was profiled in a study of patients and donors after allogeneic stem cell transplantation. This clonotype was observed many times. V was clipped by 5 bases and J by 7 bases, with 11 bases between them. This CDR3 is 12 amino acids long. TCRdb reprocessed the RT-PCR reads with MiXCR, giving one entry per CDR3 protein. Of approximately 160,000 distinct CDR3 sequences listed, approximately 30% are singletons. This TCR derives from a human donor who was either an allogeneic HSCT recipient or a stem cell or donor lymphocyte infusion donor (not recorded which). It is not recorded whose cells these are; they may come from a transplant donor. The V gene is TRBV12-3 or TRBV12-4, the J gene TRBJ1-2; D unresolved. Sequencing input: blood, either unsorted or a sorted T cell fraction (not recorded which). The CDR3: CASSPNGGGYTF. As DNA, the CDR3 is TGTGCCAGCAGTCCAAATGGTGGTGGCTACACCTTC.